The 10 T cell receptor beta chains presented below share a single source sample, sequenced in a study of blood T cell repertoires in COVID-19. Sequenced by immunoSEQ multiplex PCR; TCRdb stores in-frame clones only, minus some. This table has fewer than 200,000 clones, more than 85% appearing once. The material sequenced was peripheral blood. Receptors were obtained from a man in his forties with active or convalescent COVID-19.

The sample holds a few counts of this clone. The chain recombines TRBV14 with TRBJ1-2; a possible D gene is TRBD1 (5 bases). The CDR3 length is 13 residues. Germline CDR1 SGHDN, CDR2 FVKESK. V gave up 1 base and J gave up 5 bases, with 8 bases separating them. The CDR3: CASSQGGTYGYTF. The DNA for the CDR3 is TGTGCCAGCAGCCAAGGGGGGACTTATGGCTACACCTTC.

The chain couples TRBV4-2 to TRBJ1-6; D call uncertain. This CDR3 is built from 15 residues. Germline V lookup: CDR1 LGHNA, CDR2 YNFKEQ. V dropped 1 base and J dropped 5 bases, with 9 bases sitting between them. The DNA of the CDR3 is TGTGCCAGCAGCCAAGCTCAGGCAAATAATTCACCCCTCCACTTT. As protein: CASSQAQANNSPLHF.

CDR3 nucleotide sequence: TGCGCCAGCAGCTTGGGAATTTCTAGCGGGGGGAGGACAGATACGCAGTATTTT. It specifies CASSLGISSGGRTDTQYF. The chain is built from TRBV5-1 and TRBJ2-3; 11 positions match TRBD2. With 0 bases clipped from V and 3 bases from J, the junction kept 9 bases outside the gene matches. This CDR3 comprises 18 residues. Per germline, CDR1 SGHRS and CDR2 YFSETQ.

The CDR3: CASGEEGQNSPLHF. As DNA, the CDR3 is TGTGCCAGCGGGGAGGAGGGGCAGAATTCACCCCTCCACTTT. The rearrangement links TRBV2 to TRBJ1-6, with D tentatively TRBD1 (5 bases). Germline V lookup: CDR1 SNHLY, CDR2 FYNNEI. V lost 8 bases to trimming and J lost 7 bases, with 15 bases between them. This CDR3 is built from 14 residues.

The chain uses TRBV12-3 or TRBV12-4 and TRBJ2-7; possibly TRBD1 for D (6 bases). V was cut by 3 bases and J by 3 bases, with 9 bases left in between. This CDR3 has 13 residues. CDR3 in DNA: TGTGCCAGCAGTTTCCAGGGGAACTACGAGCAGTACTTC. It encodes CASSFQGNYEQYF.

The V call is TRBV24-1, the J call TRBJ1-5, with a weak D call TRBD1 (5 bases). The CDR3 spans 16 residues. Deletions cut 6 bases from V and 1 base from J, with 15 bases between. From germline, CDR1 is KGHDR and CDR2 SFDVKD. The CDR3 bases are TGTGCCACCAGTCCCGGGGGTCCCCTGAGCAATCAGCCCCAGCATTTT. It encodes CATSPGGPLSNQPQHF.

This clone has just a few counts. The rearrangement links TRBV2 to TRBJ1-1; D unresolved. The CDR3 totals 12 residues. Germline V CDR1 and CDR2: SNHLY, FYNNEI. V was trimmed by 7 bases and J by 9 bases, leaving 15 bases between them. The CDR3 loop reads CASTPGGRQAFF. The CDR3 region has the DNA TGTGCCAGCACCCCCGGCGGCCGTCAAGCTTTCTTT.

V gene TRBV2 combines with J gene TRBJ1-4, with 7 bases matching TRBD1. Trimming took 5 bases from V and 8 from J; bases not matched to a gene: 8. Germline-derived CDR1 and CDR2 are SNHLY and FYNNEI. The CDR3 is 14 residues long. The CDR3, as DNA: TGTGCCAGCAGTTTACAGGGGTTTGAGGAAAAACTGTTTTTT. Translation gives CASSLQGFEEKLFF. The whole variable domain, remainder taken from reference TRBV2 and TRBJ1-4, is EPEVTQTPSHQVTQMGQEVILRCVPISNHLYFYWYRQILGQKVEFLVSFYNNEISEKSEIFDDQFSVERPDGSNFTLKIRSTKLEDSAMYFCASSLQGFEEKLFFGSGTQLSVL.

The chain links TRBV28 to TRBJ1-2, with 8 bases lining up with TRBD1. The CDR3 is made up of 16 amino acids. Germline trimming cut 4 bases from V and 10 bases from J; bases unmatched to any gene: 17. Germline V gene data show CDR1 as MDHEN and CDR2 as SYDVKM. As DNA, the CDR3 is TGTGCCAGCAGTTCCGTTAACCGGGACAGGTTCGAGGACTACACCTTC. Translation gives CASSSVNRDRFEDYTF.

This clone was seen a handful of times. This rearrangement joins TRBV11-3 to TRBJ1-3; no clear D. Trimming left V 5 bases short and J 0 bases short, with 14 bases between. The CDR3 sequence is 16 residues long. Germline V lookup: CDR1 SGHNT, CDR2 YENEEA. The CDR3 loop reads CASSRRDRVSGNTIYF. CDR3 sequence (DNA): TGTGCCAGCAGCCGCCGTGATCGGGTCTCTGGAAACACCATATATTTT.